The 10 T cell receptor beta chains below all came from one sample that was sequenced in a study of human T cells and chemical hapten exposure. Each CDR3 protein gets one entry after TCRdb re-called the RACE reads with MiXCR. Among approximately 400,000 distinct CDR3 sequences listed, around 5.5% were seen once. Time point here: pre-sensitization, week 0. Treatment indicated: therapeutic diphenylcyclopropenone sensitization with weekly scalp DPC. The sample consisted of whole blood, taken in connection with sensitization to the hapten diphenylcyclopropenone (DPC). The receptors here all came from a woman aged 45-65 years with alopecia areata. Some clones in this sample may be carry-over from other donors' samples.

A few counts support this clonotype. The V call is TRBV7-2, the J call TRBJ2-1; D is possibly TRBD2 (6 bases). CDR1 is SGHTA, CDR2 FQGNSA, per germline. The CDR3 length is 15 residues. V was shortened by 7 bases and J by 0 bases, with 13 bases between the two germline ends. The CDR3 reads CASTSGRSSYNEQFF. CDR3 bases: TGTGCCAGCACCTCGGGGAGGAGCTCCTACAATGAGCAGTTCTTC.

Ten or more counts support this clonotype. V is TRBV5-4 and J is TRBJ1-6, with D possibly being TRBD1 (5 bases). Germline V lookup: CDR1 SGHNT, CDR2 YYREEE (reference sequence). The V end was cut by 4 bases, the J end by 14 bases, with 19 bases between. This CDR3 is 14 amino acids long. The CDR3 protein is CASSVQGSLAALHF. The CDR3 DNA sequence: TGTGCCAGCAGCGTGCAGGGAAGCCTAGCAGCCCTCCACTTT.

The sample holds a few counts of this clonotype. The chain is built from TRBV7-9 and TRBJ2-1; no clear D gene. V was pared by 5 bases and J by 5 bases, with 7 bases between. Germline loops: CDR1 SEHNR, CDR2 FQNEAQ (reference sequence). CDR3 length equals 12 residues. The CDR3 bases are TGTGCCAGCAGCCCCAGTCACAATGAGCAGTTCTTC. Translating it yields CASSPSHNEQFF.

The CDR3 sequence is CASSQDFSEQYF. CDR3 nucleotides: TGTGCCAGCAGCCAAGACTTTAGCGAGCAGTACTTC. The chain joins TRBV4-2 to TRBJ2-7; D is unclear. The CDR3 runs 12 residues. Trimming took off 0 bases at V and 6 bases at J, with 6 bases between the two ends. From germline, CDR1 is LGHNA and CDR2 YNFKEQ.

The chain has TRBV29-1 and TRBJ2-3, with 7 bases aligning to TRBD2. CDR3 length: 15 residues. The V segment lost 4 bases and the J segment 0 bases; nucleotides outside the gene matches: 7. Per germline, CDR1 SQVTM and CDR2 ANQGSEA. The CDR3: CSVVGGGSSTDTQYF. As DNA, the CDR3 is TGCAGCGTTGTTGGGGGAGGGAGTAGCACAGATACGCAGTATTTT.

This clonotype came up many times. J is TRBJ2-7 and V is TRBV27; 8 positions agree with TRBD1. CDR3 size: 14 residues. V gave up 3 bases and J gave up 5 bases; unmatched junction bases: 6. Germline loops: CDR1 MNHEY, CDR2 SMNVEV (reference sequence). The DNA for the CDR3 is TGTGCCAGCAGTTTGAGGACAGGGACAAACGAGCAGTACTTC. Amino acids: CASSLRTGTNEQYF.

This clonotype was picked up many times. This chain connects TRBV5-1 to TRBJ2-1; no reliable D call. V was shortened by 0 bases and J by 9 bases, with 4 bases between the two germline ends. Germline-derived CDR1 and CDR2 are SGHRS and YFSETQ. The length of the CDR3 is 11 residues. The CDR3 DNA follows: TGCGCCAGCAGCTTGGATAGTGAGCAGTTCTTC. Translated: CASSLDSEQFF.

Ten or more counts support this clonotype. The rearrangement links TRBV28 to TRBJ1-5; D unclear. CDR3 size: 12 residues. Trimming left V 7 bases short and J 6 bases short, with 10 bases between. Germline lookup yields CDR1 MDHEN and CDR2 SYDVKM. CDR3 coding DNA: TGTGCCAGCAAGTCACGAGCTCAGCCCCAGCATTTT. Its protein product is CASKSRAQPQHF.

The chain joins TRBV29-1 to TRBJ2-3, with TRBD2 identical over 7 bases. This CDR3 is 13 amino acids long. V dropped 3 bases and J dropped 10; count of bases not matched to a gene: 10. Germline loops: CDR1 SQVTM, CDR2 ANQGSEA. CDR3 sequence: CSVDWGGGFSQYF. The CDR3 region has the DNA TGCAGCGTTGACTGGGGCGGGGGTTTCTCGCAGTATTTT.

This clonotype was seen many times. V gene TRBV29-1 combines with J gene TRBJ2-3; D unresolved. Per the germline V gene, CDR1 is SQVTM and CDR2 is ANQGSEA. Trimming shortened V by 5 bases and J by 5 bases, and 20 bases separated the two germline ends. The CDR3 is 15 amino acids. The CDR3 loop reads CSVTLNSRSGDTQYF. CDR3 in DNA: TGCAGCGTTACCCTAAACAGCAGGTCTGGAGATACGCAGTATTTT.